This entry lists 27 T cell receptor beta chains sequenced from one sample in a study of radiotherapy plus CTLA-4 blockade in lung cancer. Repertoires were generated with immunoSEQ multiplex PCR, while TCRdb's copy carries only in-frame clones and drops some. Among about 43,000 clones, roughly 64% were seen once, and the ten largest hold around 23%. The sample was peripheral blood, taken from a patient treated with radiotherapy plus ipilimumab. These receptors originate from a human donor with non-small cell lung cancer who had a partial response to radiotherapy plus ipilimumab.

The CDR3 DNA reads TGTGCCAGCAGCCAGGGGAGTGAAAAACTGTTTTTT. This codes for CASSQGSEKLFF. The V call is TRBV6-5, the J call TRBJ1-4; D is perhaps TRBD1 (6 bases). Germline CDR1 reads MNHEY; CDR2 reads SVGAGI. The CDR3 sequence is 12 residues long. V shed 6 bases and J shed 7 bases, with 9 bases lying between them.

This clone showed up just a few times. The V and J genes are TRBV11-2 and TRBJ2-2, with TRBD1 as a possible D gene (6 bases). CDR3 length: 14 residues. Germline V CDR1 and CDR2: SGHAT, FQNNGV. Trimming took 6 bases from V and 2 from J, leaving 10 bases between them. CDR3 sequence (DNA): TGTGCCAGCAGGGGGGCAGTCAACACCGGGGAGCTGTTTTTT. It translates to CASRGAVNTGELFF.

This chain joins TRBV7-2 and TRBJ1-1, with D possibly being TRBD1 (5 bases). Looked up from germline, CDR1 is SGHTA and CDR2 is FQGNSA. The CDR3 runs 14 residues. With 3 bases removed from V and 0 bases from J, the gap between germline ends came to 8 bases. The CDR3: CASSFDSMNTEAFF. For the CDR3, the DNA is TGTGCCAGCAGCTTCGACAGTATGAACACTGAAGCTTTCTTT.

The chain couples TRBV7-9 to TRBJ2-7, with 10 bases that match TRBD1. Trimming removed 5 bases from V and 6 bases from J; junction bases left unmatched: 7. CDR3 length: 14 amino acids. The germline gives CDR1 SEHNR, CDR2 FQNEAQ (reference sequence). CDR3 in amino acids: CASSPTGTGAEQYF. The CDR3 DNA follows: TGTGCCAGCAGCCCTACCGGGACAGGGGCCGAGCAGTACTTC.

The J gene is TRBJ2-1, the V gene TRBV5-6, with D possibly being TRBD2 (5 bases). This CDR3 region has 15 residues. V was trimmed by 3 bases and J by 1 base, leaving 11 bases between them. The V gene's germline CDR1 is SGHDT and CDR2 YYEEEE. DNA of the CDR3: TGTGCCAGCAGCTACGGGCGGGCATCCTACAATGAGCAGTTCTTC. Protein product: CASSYGRASYNEQFF. Looking up the rest from reference TRBV5-6 and TRBJ2-1 gives the full variable domain: DAGVTQSPTHLIKTRGQQVTLRCSPKSGHDTVSWYQQALGQGPQFIFQYYEEEERQRGNFPDRFSGHQFPNYSSELNVNALLLGDSALYLCASSYGRASYNEQFFGPGTRLTVL.

As to this clone: The same CDR3 is also encoded by other DNA sequences in this sample. The rearrangement joins TRBV6-5 to TRBJ1-2; D gene uncertain. The ends were cut back, 0 bases at V and 6 bases at J, with 14 bases in the middle. Germline V gene lookup returns CDR1 MNHEY and CDR2 SVGAGI. The CDR3 contains 15 residues. The CDR3 region has the DNA TGTGCCAGCAGTTACTCTCGGGGAGGGTCCGATGGCTACACCTTC. It yields the protein CASSYSRGGSDGYTF.

The chain combines TRBV5-4 with TRBJ2-4; 8 positions agree with TRBD2. The V gene's germline CDR1 is SGHNT and CDR2 YYREEE (reference sequence). Trimming removed 4 bases from V and 6 bases from J; junction bases left unmatched: 12. The CDR3 consists of 16 residues. The CDR3 nucleotides read TGTGCCAGCAGCCCCAGTGCGGGGGGTGTCGCAAACATTCAGTACTTC. Translation: CASSPSAGGVANIQYF. Complete variable domain (other parts from reference TRBV5-4 and TRBJ2-4): ETGVTQSPTHLIKTRGQQVTLRCSSQSGHNTVSWYQQALGQGPQFIFQYYREEENGRGNFPPRFSGLQFPNYSSELNVNALELDDSALYLCASSPSAGGVANIQYFGAGTRLSVL.

The chain links TRBV5-4 to TRBJ2-7, with TRBD2 identical over 14 bases. The CDR3 covers 17 residues. Germline V CDR1 and CDR2: SGHNT, YYREEE (reference sequence). After removal of 4 bases from V and 5 bases from J, the junction contained 11 bases not matched to a gene. The CDR3 protein is CASSPTTGLAGEDEQYF. The CDR3 nucleotides read TGTGCCAGCAGCCCGACCACGGGACTAGCGGGGGAGGACGAGCAGTACTTC.

Written as DNA, the CDR3 is TGTGCCAGCAGTGTGGGGGCGCATGGCTACACCTTC. Translated, it gives CASSVGAHGYTF. This sequence joins TRBV25-1 and TRBJ1-2, with D possibly being TRBD1 (6 bases). Germline CDR1 and CDR2: MGHDK and SYGVNS. The germline V and J ends were trimmed by 4 bases and 6 bases, with 9 bases remaining between them. CDR3 length: 12 residues.

V is TRBV2 and J is TRBJ2-3; D gene uncertain. V dropped 4 bases and J dropped 2 bases, with 13 bases sitting between them. Germline V lookup: CDR1 SNHLY, CDR2 FYNNEI. CDR3 length: 15 residues. The DNA of the CDR3 is TGTGCCAGCAGTGTTACTCGTATCTCCACAGATACGCAGTATTTT. Its translation is CASSVTRISTDTQYF. Looking up the rest from reference TRBV2 and TRBJ2-3 gives the full variable domain: EPEVTQTPSHQVTQMGQEVILRCVPISNHLYFYWYRQILGQKVEFLVSFYNNEISEKSEIFDDQFSVERPDGSNFTLKIRSTKLEDSAMYFCASSVTRISTDTQYFGPGTRLTVL.

The sample holds a few counts of this clone. The J gene is TRBJ2-1, the V gene TRBV5-4; 12 positions agree with TRBD1. V lost 4 bases to trimming and J lost 4 bases; unmatched junction nucleotides: 3. CDR3 size: 15 residues. Per germline, CDR1 SGHNT and CDR2 YYREEE (reference sequence). As DNA, the CDR3 is TGTGCCAGCAGCCTGGGACAGGGGGCATACAATGAGCAGTTCTTC. It translates to CASSLGQGAYNEQFF.

The chain has TRBV5-1 and TRBJ2-2; no clear D. Germline values: CDR1 SGHRS, CDR2 YFSETQ. The CDR3 is made up of 16 amino acids. V was pared by 5 bases and J by 0 bases, with 14 bases between. The CDR3 reads CASRKGGDANTGELFF. DNA for the CDR3: TGCGCCAGCAGGAAAGGCGGTGACGCGAACACCGGGGAGCTGTTTTTT.

This clone was counted once. The gene calls are TRBV19 and TRBJ1-1, with TRBD1 matching 8 bases. This CDR3 contains 14 residues. After removal of 10 bases from V and 0 bases from J, the junction contained 7 bases not matched to a gene. Per germline, CDR1 LNHDA and CDR2 SQIVND (reference sequence). This CDR3 is CAISGGHMNTEAFF. The CDR3 region has the DNA TGTGCCATCTCAGGGGGCCACATGAACACTGAAGCTTTCTTT. Full variable domain (rest looked up from reference TRBV19 and TRBJ1-1): DGGITQSPKYLFRKEGQNVTLSCEQNLNHDAMYWYRQDPGQGLRLIYYSQIVNDFQKGDIAEGYSVSREKKESFPLTVTSAQKNPTAFYLCAISGGHMNTEAFFGQGTRLTVV.

The sample holds a few counts of this clone. The chain has TRBV14 and TRBJ2-3; the match to TRBD1 covers 10 bases. Unmatched junction bases numbered 8, after V lost 4 bases and J lost 4 bases. Germline V lookup: CDR1 SGHDN, CDR2 FVKESK. This CDR3 has 16 residues. The CDR3 protein is CASSLGTGELADTQYF. The CDR3 DNA reads TGTGCCAGCAGCCTCGGGACAGGGGAGTTAGCAGATACGCAGTATTTT.

The chain links TRBV19 to TRBJ2-1, with 9 bases that match TRBD2. The CDR3 has 17 residues. The germline V gene encodes CDR1 LNHDA and CDR2 SQIVND (reference sequence). The junction had 9 bases not matched to a gene; V was cut back by 4 bases and J by 2 bases. This CDR3 is CASSTPLAGSAYNEQFF. The CDR3 region has the DNA TGTGCCAGTAGTACGCCCCTAGCGGGGAGTGCCTACAATGAGCAGTTCTTC.

This chain uses TRBV2 with TRBJ2-1; 14 bases map to TRBD2. Germline V gene sequence: CDR1 SNHLY, CDR2 FYNNEI. The CDR3 totals 13 residues. Losses at the gene ends were 10 bases for V and 9 bases for J; bases not matched to a gene: 5. This CDR3 is CAISGTSGSEQFF. In nucleotides, the CDR3 is TGTGCCATCTCCGGGACTAGCGGGAGTGAGCAGTTCTTC.

Here the CDR3 DNA reads TGTGCCAGCAGTTATTTTGGGGCGGAGCCCCAGCATTTT. This encodes CASSYFGAEPQHF. The genes are TRBV6-5 and TRBJ1-5, with D perhaps TRBD1 (5 bases). The CDR3 is 13 residues long. The germline gives CDR1 MNHEY, CDR2 SVGAGI. The germline V and J ends were trimmed by 3 bases and 8 bases, with 11 bases remaining between them.

The chain combines TRBV9 with TRBJ2-3, with 9 bases lining up with TRBD2. The CDR3 has 15 amino acids. J was trimmed by 2 bases and V by 7 bases; bases with no gene match: 8. Germline V gene lookup returns CDR1 SGDLS and CDR2 YYNGEE. Here the CDR3 reads CASEALAGYTDTQYF. DNA for the CDR3: TGTGCCAGCGAGGCGCTAGCGGGGTACACAGATACGCAGTATTTT. Supplemented by reference TRBV9 and TRBJ2-3, the full variable domain reads DSGVTQTPKHLITATGQRVTLRCSPRSGDLSVYWYQQSLDQGLQFLIQYYNGEERAKGNILERFSAQQFPDLHSELNLSSLELGDSALYFCASEALAGYTDTQYFGPGTRLTVL.

This rearrangement joins TRBV11-2 to TRBJ1-1; the D is unclear. Trimming took 2 bases from V and 0 from J, leaving 7 bases between them. The V gene's germline CDR1 is SGHAT and CDR2 FQNNGV. The length of the CDR3 is 14 residues. The CDR3 loop reads CASSLTDMNTEAFF. The CDR3 DNA sequence: TGTGCCAGCAGCTTAACAGATATGAACACTGAAGCTTTCTTT.

The rearrangement links TRBV7-9 to TRBJ1-3; D not certain. Germline CDR1 and CDR2: SEHNR and FQNEAQ (reference sequence). The CDR3 has 13 residues. Trimming left V 5 bases short and J 2 bases short, with 7 bases between. The CDR3 DNA reads TGTGCCAGCAGCGCGAGTCCTGGAAACACCATATATTTT. Amino acid sequence: CASSASPGNTIYF.

V gene TRBV6-5 combines with J gene TRBJ1-1; D may be TRBD1 (6 bases). V gave up 0 bases and J gave up 7 bases, with 12 bases separating them. Germline V CDR1 and CDR2: MNHEY, SVGAGI. This CDR3 contains 14 residues. CDR3 nucleotide sequence: TGTGCCAGCAGTTACTCGATTACAGGGAATGAAGCTTTCTTT. This translates into CASSYSITGNEAFF.

The rearrangement joins TRBV4-1 to TRBJ1-3; D is unclear. Looked up from germline, CDR1 is MGHRA and CDR2 is YSYEKL. Deletions cut 0 bases from V and 2 bases from J, with 8 bases between. CDR3 length equals 15 residues. The CDR3 is CASSQDRGTGNTIYF. The CDR3 DNA follows: TGCGCCAGCAGCCAAGATCGAGGGACTGGAAACACCATATATTTT.

The chain joins TRBV9 to TRBJ2-1; 15 bases line up with TRBD2. V lost 0 bases and J lost 10; bases outside the gene matches: 2. Germline-derived CDR1 and CDR2 are SGDLS and YYNGEE. CDR3 length: 15 amino acids. Here the CDR3 reads CASSVDGTSGGEQFF. CDR3 in DNA: TGTGCCAGCAGCGTAGATGGGACTAGCGGGGGGGAGCAGTTCTTC.

CDR3 loop: CASSPLQNTDTQYF. The CDR3 DNA reads TGTGCCAGCTCACCGTTACAGAACACAGATACGCAGTATTTT. The chain is built from TRBV18 and TRBJ2-3; D is uncertain. CDR1 and CDR2 from the germline V gene are KGHSH and LQKENI. The length of the CDR3 is 14 residues. Trimming took 3 bases from V and 2 from J, leaving 9 bases between them.

The chain combines TRBV30 with TRBJ1-6; possibly TRBD1 for D (6 bases). CDR1 GTSNPN and CDR2 SVGIG come from the germline V gene (reference sequence). V dropped 5 bases and J dropped 10 bases, with 18 bases sitting between them. This CDR3 spans 14 amino acids. CDR3 coding DNA: TGTGCCTGGGGGGACAATTTGAACAAGTCACCCCTCCACTTT. The encoded protein is CAWGDNLNKSPLHF.

The chain uses TRBV5-6 and TRBJ2-7; tentative D call: TRBD1 (5 bases). The germline V gene encodes CDR1 SGHDT and CDR2 YYEEEE. V gave up 0 bases and J gave up 6 bases, with 13 bases separating them. The CDR3 has 14 residues. This CDR3 is CASSLGRGNGEQYF. CDR3 sequence (DNA): TGTGCCAGCAGCTTGGGAAGGGGAAACGGCGAGCAGTACTTC.

This clone was recorded a few times. V is TRBV6-1 and J is TRBJ1-3, with D unresolved. The CDR3 runs 14 residues. Germline-derived CDR1 and CDR2 are MNHNS and SASEGT. The V end was cut by 6 bases, the J end by 0 bases, with 9 bases between. The DNA for the CDR3 is TGTGCCAGCAGACCACAGAGCTCTGGAAACACCATATATTTT. Translated, it gives CASRPQSSGNTIYF.